This TCR beta chain stems from a study of blood T cell repertoires in COVID-19. Libraries were prepared by immunoSEQ multiplex PCR; TCRdb keeps only in-frame clonotypes and omits some of them. The data hold 80,000 to 100,000 clones, with approximately 84% observed a single time. This receptor was obtained from a man in his sixties with acute or convalescent COVID-19. Input material: peripheral blood.

In DNA, the CDR3 is TGTGCCTGGAGTCTCGACAGCTATGGCTACACCTTC. Translation: CAWSLDSYGYTF. The V and J genes are TRBV30 and TRBJ1-2, with a tentative D call TRBD1 (5 bases). There are 12 residues in the CDR3. V lost 2 bases to trimming and J lost 4 bases, with 8 bases between them. From germline, CDR1 is GTSNPN and CDR2 SVGIG (reference sequence).